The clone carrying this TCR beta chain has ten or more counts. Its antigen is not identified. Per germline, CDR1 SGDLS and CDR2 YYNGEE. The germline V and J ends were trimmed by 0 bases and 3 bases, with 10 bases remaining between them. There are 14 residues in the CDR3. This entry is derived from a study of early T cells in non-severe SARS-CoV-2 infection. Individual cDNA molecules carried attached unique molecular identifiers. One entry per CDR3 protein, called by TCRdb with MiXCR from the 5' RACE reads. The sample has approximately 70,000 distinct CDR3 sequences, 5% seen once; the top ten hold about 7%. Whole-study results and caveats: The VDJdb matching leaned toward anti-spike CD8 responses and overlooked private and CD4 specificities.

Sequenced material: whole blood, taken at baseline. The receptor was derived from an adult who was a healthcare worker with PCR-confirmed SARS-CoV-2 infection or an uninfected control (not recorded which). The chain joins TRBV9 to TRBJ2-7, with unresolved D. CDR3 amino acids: CASSVGYPGYEQYF. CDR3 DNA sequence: TGTGCCAGCAGCGTAGGTTACCCGGGCTACGAGCAGTACTTC.